The clone carrying this T cell receptor beta chain was counted many times. Its antigen is currently unknown. This sample stems from a study of T cells in Graves' hyperthyroidism and ophthalmopathy. Regions amplified from RNA transcripts were the TCR beta CDR3 regions. An initial round of RT-PCR targeting the TCR CDR3 relied on the HTBI primer set. TCRdb itself ran the multiplex PCR reads through MiXCR, one entry per CDR3 protein. The table includes around 400,000 distinct CDR3 sequences, approximately 14% detected once. The study's findings and limits: Within blood appeared most thyroid clonotypes that had expanded above 0.001.

Trimming left V 5 bases short and J 1 base short, with 16 bases between. The CDR3 covers 16 residues. Germline lookup yields CDR1 PRHDT and CDR2 FYEKMQ (reference sequence). The genes are TRBV13 and TRBJ2-3; D perhaps matches TRBD2 (7 bases). The receptor comes from a woman between 18 and 29 years old with Graves' hyperthyroidism that later progressed to Graves' ophthalmopathy. The sequenced sample was blood. The CDR3 bases are TGTGCCAGCAGCATGATGGGGGGGCCGGGCACAGATACGCAGTATTTT. Translated, it gives CASSMMGGPGTDTQYF.